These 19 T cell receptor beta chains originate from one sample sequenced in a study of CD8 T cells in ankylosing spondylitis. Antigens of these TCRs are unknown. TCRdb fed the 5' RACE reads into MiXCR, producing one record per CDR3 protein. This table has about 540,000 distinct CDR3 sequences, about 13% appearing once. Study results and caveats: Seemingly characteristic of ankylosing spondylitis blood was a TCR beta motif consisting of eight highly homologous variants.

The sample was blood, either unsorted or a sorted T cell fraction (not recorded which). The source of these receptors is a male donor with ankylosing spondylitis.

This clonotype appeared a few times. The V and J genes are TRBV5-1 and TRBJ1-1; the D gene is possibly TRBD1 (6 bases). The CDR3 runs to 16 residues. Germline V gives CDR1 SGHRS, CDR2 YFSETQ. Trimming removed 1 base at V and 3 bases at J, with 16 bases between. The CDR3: CASSLQGPGMDTEAFF. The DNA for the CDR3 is TGCGCCAGCAGCTTGCAGGGGCCGGGGATGGACACTGAAGCTTTCTTT.

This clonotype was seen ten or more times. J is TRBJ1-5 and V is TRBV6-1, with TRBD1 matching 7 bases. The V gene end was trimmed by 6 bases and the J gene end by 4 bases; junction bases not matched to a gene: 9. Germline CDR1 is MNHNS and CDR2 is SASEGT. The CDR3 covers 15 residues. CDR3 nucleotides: TGTGCCAGCAGCGCCGGACAGGCAGGGAATCAGCCCCAGCATTTT. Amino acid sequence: CASSAGQAGNQPQHF.

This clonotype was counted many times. CDR3 amino acids: CASSQVSGELGYTIYF. CDR3 sequence (DNA): TGTGCCAGCAGCCAAGTGTCAGGGGAACTCGGGTACACCATATATTTT. The chain combines TRBV3-1 with TRBJ1-3; possible D gene TRBD1, 6 bases. This CDR3 comprises 16 residues. Looked up from germline, CDR1 is LGHDT and CDR2 is YNNKEL (reference sequence). V lost 1 base, J lost 8 bases, and 18 bases lay in between. The full variable domain, with the rest looked up from reference TRBV3-1 and TRBJ1-3, is DTAVSQTPKYLVTQMGNDKSIKCEQNLGHDTMYWYKQDSKKFLKIMFSYNNKELIINETVPNRFSPKSPDKAHLNLHINSLELGDSAVYFCASSQVSGELGYTIYFGEGSWLTVV.

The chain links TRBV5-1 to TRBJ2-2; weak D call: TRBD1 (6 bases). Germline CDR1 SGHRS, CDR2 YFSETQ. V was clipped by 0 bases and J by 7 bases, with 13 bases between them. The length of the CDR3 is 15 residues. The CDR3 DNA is TGCGCCAGCAGCTTGGCCGCAGGGGCCAGCGGGGAGCTGTTTTTT. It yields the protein CASSLAAGASGELFF.

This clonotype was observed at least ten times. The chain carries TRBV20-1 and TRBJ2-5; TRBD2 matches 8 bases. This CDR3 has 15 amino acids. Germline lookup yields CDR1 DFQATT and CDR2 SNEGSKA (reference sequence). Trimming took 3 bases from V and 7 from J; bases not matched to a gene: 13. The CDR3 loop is CSASRGLAAGGTQYF. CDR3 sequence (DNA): TGCAGTGCTAGCCGCGGTCTAGCGGCGGGGGGGACCCAGTACTTC.

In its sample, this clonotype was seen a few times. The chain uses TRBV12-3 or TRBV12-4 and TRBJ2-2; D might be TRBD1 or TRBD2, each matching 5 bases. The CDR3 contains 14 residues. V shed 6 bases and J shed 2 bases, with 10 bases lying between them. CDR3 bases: TGTGCCAGCAGGTGGGACCAAAACACCGGGGAGCTGTTTTTT. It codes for CASRWDQNTGELFF.

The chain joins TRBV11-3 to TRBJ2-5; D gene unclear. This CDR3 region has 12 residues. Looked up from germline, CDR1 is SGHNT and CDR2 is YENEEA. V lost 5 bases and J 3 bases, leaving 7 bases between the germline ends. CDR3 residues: CASSRVEETQYF. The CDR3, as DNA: TGTGCCAGCAGCCGCGTGGAAGAGACCCAGTACTTC. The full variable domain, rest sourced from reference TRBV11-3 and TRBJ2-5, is EAGVVQSPRYKIIEKKQPVAFWCNPISGHNTLYWYLQNLGQGPELLIRYENEEAVDDSQLPKDRFSAERLKGVDSTLKIQPAELGDSAVYLCASSRVEETQYFGPGTRLLVL.

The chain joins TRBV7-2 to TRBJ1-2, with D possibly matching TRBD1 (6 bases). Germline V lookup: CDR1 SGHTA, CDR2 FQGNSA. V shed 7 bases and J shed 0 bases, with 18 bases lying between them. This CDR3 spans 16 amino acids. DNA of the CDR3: TGTGCCAGCACCCAGACTACAGGGTTCTCTAACTATGGCTACACCTTC. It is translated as CASTQTTGFSNYGYTF. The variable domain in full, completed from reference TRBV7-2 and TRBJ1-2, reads GAGVSQSPSNKVTEKGKDVELRCDPISGHTALYWYRQSLGQGLEFLIYFQGNSAPDKSGLPSDRFSAERTGGSVSTLTIQRTQQEDSAVYLCASTQTTGFSNYGYTFGSGTRLTVV.

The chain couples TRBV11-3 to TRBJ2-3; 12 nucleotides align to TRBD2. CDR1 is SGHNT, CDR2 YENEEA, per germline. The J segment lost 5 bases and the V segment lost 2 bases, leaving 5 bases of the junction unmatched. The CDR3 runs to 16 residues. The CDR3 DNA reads TGTGCCAGCAGCTTAAGACTAGCGGGAGCCCAAGATACGCAGTATTTT. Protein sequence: CASSLRLAGAQDTQYF.

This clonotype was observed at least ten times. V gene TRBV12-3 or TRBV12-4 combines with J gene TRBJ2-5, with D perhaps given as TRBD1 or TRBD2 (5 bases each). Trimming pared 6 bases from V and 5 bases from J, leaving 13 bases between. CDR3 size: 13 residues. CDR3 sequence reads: CASSPPGAETQYF. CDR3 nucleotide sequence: TGTGCCAGCAGCCCTCCCGGGGCTGAGACCCAGTACTTC.

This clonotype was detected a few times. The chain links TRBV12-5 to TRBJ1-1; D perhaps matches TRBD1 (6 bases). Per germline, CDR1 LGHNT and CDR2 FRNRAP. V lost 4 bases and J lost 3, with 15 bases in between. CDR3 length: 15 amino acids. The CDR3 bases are TGTGCTAGTGGTTCTGAACAGGGCACGGACACTGAAGCTTTCTTT. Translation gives CASGSEQGTDTEAFF.

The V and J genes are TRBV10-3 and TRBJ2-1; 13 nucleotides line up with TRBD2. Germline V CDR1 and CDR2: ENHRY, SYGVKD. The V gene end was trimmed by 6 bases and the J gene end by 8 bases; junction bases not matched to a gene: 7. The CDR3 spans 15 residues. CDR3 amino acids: CAISTGTSGTDEQFF. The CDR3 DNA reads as TGTGCCATCAGCACCGGGACTAGCGGGACGGATGAGCAGTTCTTC.

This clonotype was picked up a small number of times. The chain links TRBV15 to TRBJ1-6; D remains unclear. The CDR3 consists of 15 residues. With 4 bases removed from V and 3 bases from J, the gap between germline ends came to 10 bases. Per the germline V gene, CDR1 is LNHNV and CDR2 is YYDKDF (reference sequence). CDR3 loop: CATSTRAVYNSPLHF. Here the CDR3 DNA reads TGTGCCACCAGCACCCGGGCCGTCTATAATTCACCCCTCCACTTT.

This CDR3 is CSAEPQLADHYNEQFF. The CDR3 DNA follows: TGCAGTGCCGAACCCCAACTAGCGGACCACTACAATGAGCAGTTCTTC. V is TRBV20-1 and J is TRBJ2-1, with 8 nucleotides matching TRBD2. The CDR3 consists of 16 residues. J gave up 3 bases and V 6 bases, and 13 bases lay outside the gene matches. Germline lookup yields CDR1 DFQATT and CDR2 SNEGSKA (reference sequence).

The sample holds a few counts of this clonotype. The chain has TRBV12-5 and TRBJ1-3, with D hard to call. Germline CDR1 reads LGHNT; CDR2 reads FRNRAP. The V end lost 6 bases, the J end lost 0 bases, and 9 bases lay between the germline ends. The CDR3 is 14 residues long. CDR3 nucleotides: TGTGCTAGTGGGGACGGGGTCTCTGGAAACACCATATATTTT. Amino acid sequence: CASGDGVSGNTIYF. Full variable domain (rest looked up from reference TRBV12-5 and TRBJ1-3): DARVTQTPRHKVTEMGQEVTMRCQPILGHNTVFWYRQTMMQGLELLAYFRNRAPLDDSGMPKDRFSAEMPDATLATLKIQPSEPRDSAVYFCASGDGVSGNTIYFGEGSWLTVV.

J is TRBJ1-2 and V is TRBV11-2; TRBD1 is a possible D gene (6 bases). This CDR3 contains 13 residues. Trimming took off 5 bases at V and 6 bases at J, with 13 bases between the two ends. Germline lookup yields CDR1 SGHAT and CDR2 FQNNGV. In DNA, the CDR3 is TGTGCCAGCAGCCTCAGGGGAGAGCATGGCTACACCTTC. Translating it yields CASSLRGEHGYTF.

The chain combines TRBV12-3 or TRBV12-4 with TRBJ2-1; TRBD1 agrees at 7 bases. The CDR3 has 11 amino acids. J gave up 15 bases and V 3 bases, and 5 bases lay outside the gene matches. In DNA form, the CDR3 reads TGTGCCAGCAGTTTGAGGGGGCATTGGTTCTTC. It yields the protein CASSLRGHWFF.

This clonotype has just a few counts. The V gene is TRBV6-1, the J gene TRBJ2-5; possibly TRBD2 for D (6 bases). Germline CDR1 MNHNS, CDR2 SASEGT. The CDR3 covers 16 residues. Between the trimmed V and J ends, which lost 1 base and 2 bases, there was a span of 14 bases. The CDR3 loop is CASSEEDLANQETQYF. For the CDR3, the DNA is TGTGCCAGCAGTGAAGAGGACCTAGCGAATCAAGAGACCCAGTACTTC.

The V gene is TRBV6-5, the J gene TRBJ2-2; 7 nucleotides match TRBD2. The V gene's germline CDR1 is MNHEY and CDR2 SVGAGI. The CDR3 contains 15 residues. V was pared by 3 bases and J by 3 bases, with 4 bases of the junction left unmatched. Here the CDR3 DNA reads TGTGCCAGCAGTTATGGGCTAGCGGACACCGGGGAGCTGTTTTTT. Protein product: CASSYGLADTGELFF.